This T cell receptor (beta chain) was documented in a study of CD8 T cells in ankylosing spondylitis. Study results and caveats: According to the report, clones linked to the disease were significantly enriched in matched synovial fluid samples taken from ankylosing spondylitis patients. Several highly homologous variants made up a TCR beta motif that seemed to typify ankylosing spondylitis blood. Disease-associated clones were CD8+ and fairly uncommon in peripheral blood.

This clonotype has more than one count but fewer than ten. No antigen is known for it. Scientists made TCR beta libraries using quantitative 5'-RACE with molecular barcodes. One entry per CDR3 protein, called by TCRdb with MiXCR from the 5' RACE reads. This table holds more than 250,000 distinct CDR3 sequences, about 9.9% found once. Germline loops: CDR1 MDHEN, CDR2 SYDVKM. The CDR3 has 16 residues. Trimming cost V 4 bases and J 0 bases, with 13 bases left between them. Sample: blood, either unsorted or a sorted T cell fraction (not recorded which). This receptor was identified in a female donor with ankylosing spondylitis or in good health (not recorded which). The rearrangement uses TRBV28 and TRBJ2-1; D is uncertain. CDR3 coding DNA: TGTGCCAGCAGTTCCACGGACGCCAGCTCCTACAATGAGCAGTTCTTC. As protein: CASSSTDASSYNEQFF.